This TCR beta chain was sequenced for a study of cytomegalovirus exposure and HLA in healthy donors. Germline V CDR1 and CDR2: ENHRY, SYGVKD. The CDR3 sequence is 14 residues long. The trim removed 6 bases at V and 2 bases at J, leaving 7 bases unmatched. With 60 Vbeta and 13 Jbeta primers, the PCR was carried out. Measured with immunoSEQ multiplex PCR; TCRdb has only the in-frame clones, and not every one. The sample lists 130,000 to 150,000 clones; 73% were seen once. This clone was found a few times. Specimen: PBMCs. The source of this sequence is a human donor in good health. V gene TRBV10-3 combines with J gene TRBJ2-7; TRBD1 matches 7 bases. CDR3: CAIRSDRLPYEQYF. CDR3 sequence (DNA): TGTGCCATCAGATCGGACAGGTTACCCTACGAGCAGTACTTC.